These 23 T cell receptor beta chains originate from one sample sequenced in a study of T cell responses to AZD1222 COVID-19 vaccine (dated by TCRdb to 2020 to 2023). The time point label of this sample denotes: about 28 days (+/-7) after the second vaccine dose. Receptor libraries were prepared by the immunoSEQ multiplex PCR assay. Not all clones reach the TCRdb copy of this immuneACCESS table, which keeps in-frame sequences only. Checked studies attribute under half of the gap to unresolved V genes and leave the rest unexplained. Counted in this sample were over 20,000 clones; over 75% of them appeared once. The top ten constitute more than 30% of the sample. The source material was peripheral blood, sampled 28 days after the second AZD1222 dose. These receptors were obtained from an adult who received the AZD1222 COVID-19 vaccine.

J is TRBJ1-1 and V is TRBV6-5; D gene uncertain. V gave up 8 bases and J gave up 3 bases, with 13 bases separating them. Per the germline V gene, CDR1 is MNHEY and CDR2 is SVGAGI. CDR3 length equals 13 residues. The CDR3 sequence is CASSEPPHTEAFF. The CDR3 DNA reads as TGTGCCAGCTCGGAACCGCCGCACACTGAAGCTTTCTTT.

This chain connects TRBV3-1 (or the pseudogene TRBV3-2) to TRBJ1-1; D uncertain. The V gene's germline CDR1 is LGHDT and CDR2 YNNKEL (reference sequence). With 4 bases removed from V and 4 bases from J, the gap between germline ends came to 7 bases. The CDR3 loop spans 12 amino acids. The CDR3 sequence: CASSLSATEAFF. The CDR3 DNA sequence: TGTGCCAGCAGCCTTTCGGCCACTGAAGCTTTCTTT.

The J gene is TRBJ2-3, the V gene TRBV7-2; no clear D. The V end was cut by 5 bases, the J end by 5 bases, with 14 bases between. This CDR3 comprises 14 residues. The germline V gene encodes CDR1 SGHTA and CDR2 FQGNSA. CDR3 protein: CASSLLGGIDTQYF. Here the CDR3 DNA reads TGTGCCAGCAGCCTCCTCGGTGGGATAGATACGCAGTATTTT.

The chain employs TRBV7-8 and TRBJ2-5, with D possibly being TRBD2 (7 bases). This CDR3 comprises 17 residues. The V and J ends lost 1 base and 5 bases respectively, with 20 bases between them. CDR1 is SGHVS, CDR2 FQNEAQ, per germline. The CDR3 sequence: CASSLVSGGGFFETQYF. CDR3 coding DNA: TGTGCCAGCAGCTTAGTATCGGGGGGCGGCTTTTTTGAGACCCAGTACTTC.

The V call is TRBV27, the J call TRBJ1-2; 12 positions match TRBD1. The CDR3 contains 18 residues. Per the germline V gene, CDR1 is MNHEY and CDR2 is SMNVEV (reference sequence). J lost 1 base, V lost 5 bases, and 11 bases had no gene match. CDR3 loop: CASSLSGTGGANNYGYTF. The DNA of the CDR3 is TGTGCCAGCAGTCTGTCCGGGACAGGGGGCGCGAATAACTATGGCTACACCTTC.

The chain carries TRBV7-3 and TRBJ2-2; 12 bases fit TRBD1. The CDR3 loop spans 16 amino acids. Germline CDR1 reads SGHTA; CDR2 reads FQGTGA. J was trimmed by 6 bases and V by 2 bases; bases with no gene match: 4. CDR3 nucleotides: TGTGCCAGCAGCTTACGGGGACAGGGGGCAGCCGGGGAGCTGTTTTTT. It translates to CASSLRGQGAAGELFF.

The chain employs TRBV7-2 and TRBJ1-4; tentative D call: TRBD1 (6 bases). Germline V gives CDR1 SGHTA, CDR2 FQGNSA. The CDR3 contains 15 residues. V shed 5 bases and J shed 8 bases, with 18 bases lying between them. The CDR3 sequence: CASSPQAGAGEKLFF. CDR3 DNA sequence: TGTGCCAGCAGCCCACAGGCGGGGGCTGGGGAAAAACTGTTTTTT.

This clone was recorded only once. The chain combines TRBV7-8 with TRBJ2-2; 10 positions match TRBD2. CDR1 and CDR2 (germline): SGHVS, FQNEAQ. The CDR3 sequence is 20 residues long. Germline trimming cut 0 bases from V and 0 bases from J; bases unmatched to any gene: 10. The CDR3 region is CASSLALSGRAHSNTGELFF. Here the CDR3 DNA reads TGTGCCAGCAGCTTAGCGTTAAGCGGGAGGGCCCACTCGAACACCGGGGAGCTGTTTTTT.

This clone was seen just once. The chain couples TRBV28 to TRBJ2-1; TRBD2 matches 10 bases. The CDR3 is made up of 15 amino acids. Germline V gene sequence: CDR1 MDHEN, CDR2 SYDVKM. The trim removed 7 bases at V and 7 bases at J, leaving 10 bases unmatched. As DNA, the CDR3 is TGTGCCAGCAATCCTACTAGCGGGAAGTATAATGAGCAGTTCTTC. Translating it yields CASNPTSGKYNEQFF.

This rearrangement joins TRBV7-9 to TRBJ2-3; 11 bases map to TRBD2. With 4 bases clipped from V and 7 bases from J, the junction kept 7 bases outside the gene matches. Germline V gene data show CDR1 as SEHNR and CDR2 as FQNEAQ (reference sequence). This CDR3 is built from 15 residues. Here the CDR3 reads CASSYVAGGPHTQYF. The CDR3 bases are TGTGCCAGCAGCTACGTAGCGGGAGGGCCCCATACGCAGTATTTT. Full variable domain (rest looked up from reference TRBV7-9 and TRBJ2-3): DTGVSQNPRHKITKRGQNVTFRCDPISEHNRLYWYRQTLGQGPEFLTYFQNEAQLEKSRLLSDRFSAERPKGSFSTLEIQRTEQGDSAMYLCASSYVAGGPHTQYFGPGTRLTVL.

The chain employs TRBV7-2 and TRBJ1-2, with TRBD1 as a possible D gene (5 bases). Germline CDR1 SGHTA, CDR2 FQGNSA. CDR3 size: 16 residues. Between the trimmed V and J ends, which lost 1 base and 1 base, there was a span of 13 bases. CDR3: CASSLGPGRGNYGYTF. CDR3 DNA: TGTGCCAGCAGCTTAGGGCCAGGGAGGGGTAACTATGGCTACACCTTC.

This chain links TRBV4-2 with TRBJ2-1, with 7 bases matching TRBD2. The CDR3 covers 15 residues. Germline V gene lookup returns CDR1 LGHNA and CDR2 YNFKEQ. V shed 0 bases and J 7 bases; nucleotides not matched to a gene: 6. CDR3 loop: CASSQEGGSVNEQFF. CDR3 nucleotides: TGTGCCAGCAGCCAAGAAGGCGGGAGCGTGAATGAGCAGTTCTTC.

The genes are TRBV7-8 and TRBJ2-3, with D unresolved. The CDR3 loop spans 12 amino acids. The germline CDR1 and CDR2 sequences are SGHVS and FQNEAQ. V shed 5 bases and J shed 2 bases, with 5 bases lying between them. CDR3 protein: CASSQSTDTQYF. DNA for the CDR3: TGTGCCAGCAGCCAGTCCACAGATACGCAGTATTTT.

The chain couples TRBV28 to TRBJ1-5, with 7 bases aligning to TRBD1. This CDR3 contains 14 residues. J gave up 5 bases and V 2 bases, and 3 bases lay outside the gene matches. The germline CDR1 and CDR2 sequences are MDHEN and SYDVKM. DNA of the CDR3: TGTGCCAGCAGTTTAGGACAGGCGCATCAGCCCCAGCATTTT. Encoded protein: CASSLGQAHQPQHF. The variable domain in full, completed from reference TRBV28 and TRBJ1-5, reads DVKVTQSSRYLVKRTGEKVFLECVQDMDHENMFWYRQDPGLGLRLIYFSYDVKMKEKGDIPEGYSVSREKKERFSLILESASTNQTSMYLCASSLGQAHQPQHFGDGTRLSIL.

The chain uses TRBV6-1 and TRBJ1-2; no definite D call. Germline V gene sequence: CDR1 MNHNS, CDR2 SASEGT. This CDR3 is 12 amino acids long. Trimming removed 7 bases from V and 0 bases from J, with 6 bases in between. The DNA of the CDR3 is TGTGCCAGCACGGGAACTAACTATGGCTACACCTTC. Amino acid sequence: CASTGTNYGYTF.

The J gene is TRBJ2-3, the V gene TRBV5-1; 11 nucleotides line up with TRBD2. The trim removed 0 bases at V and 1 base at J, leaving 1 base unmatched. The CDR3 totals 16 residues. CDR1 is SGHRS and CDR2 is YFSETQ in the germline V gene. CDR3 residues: CASSLALAGGTDTQYF. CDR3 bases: TGCGCCAGCAGCTTGGCACTAGCGGGGGGCACAGATACGCAGTATTTT. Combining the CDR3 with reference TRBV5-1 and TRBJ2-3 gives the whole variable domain KAGVTQTPRYLIKTRGQQVTLSCSPISGHRSVSWYQQTPGQGLQFLFEYFSETQRNKGNFPGRFSGRQFSNSRSEMNVSTLELGDSALYLCASSLALAGGTDTQYFGPGTRLTVL.

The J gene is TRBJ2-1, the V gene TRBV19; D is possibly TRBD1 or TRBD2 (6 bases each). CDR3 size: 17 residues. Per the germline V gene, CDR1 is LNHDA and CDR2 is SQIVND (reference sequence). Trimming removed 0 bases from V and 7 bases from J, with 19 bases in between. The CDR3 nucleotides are TGTGCCAGTAGTATAGAGCGGGGAAGGGGGGTGCGGAATGAGCAGTTCTTC. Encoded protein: CASSIERGRGVRNEQFF.

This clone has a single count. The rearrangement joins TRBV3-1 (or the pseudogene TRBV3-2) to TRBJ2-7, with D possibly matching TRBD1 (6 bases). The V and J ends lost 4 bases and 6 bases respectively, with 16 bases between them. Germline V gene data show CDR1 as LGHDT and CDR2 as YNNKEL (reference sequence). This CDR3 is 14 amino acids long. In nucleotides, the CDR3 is TGTGCCAGCAGCCCGACCGGGACATCAGTCGAGCAGTACTTC. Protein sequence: CASSPTGTSVEQYF.

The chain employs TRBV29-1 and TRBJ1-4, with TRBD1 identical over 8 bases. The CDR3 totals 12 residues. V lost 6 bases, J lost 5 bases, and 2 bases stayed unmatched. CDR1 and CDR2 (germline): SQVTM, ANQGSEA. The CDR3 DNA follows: TGCAGCGTGAGACAGGGGAATGAAAAACTGTTTTTT. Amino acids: CSVRQGNEKLFF. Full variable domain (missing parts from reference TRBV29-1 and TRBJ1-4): SAVISQKPSRDICQRGTSLTIQCQVDSQVTMMFWYRQQPGQSLTLIATANQGSEATYESGFVIDKFPISRPNLTFSTLTVSNMSPEDSSIYLCSVRQGNEKLFFGSGTQLSVL.

The DNA for the CDR3 is TGCGCCAGCAGCCATGGGACAGGGAAGGGCAATGAGCAGTTCTTC. This gives the protein CASSHGTGKGNEQFF. V usage is TRBV5-1 and J usage is TRBJ2-1; the match to TRBD1 covers 9 bases. CDR3 length: 15 amino acids. In germline, CDR1 is SGHRS, CDR2 YFSETQ. Losses at the gene ends were 4 bases for V and 6 bases for J; bases not matched to a gene: 8.

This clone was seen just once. The CDR3 region has the DNA TGTGCCAGCAGTAATAGCGGGTTAGGCTCAGATACGCAGTATTTT. This codes for CASSNSGLGSDTQYF. V and J are TRBV28 and TRBJ2-3, with 7 bases matching TRBD2. The germline V gene has CDR1 MDHEN and CDR2 SYDVKM. The CDR3 contains 15 residues. Trimming cost V 5 bases and J 4 bases; bases outside gene matches: 9. The full variable domain, with the rest looked up from reference TRBV28 and TRBJ2-3, is DVKVTQSSRYLVKRTGEKVFLECVQDMDHENMFWYRQDPGLGLRLIYFSYDVKMKEKGDIPEGYSVSREKKERFSLILESASTNQTSMYLCASSNSGLGSDTQYFGPGTRLTVL.

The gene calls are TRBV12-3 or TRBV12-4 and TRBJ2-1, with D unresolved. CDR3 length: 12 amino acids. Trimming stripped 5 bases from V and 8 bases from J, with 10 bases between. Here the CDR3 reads CASSPMVYEQFF. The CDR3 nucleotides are TGTGCCAGCAGTCCTATGGTGTATGAGCAGTTCTTC.

The CDR3 bases are TGTGCCAGCATAGTTTGGGGCGAGGGGAACACTGAAGCTTTCTTT. This codes for CASIVWGEGNTEAFF. This chain links TRBV28 with TRBJ1-1; perhaps TRBD1 as D (5 bases). Germline V CDR1 and CDR2: MDHEN, SYDVKM. Trimming pared 7 bases from V and 1 base from J, leaving 16 bases between. This CDR3 is built from 15 residues.